This entry lists 32 T cell receptor beta chains sequenced from one sample in a study of T cell responses to AZD1222 COVID-19 vaccine. Data came from immunoSEQ multiplex PCR; TCRdb stores just in-frame clones and leaves some out. Here the sample spans 130,000 to 150,000 clones, about nine tenths being singletons. Source: peripheral blood, taken on day 0 of AZD1222 vaccination. The receptors stem from an adult in good health.

This clone was picked up one time. This sequence joins TRBV19 and TRBJ2-3; no definite D call. V lost 1 base and J 6 bases, leaving 5 bases between the germline ends. The CDR3 is 12 amino acids. The V gene's germline CDR1 is LNHDA and CDR2 SQIVND (reference sequence). CDR3 sequence: CASSIVSDTQYF. CDR3 bases: TGTGCCAGTAGTATAGTGTCGGATACGCAGTATTTT.

As regards this clone: Its ends do not fully match the called genes, so a read error is possible. The rearrangement joins TRBV2 to TRBJ2-1; 10 bases align to TRBD2. Germline V lookup: CDR1 SNHLY, CDR2 FYNNEI. This CDR3 has 15 residues. The DNA for the CDR3 is TGTGCCAGCAGCGAAGGGCTAGCGGGAGACGATGAGCAGTTCTTC. Its translation is CASSEGLAGDDEQFF.

V is TRBV11-2 and J is TRBJ1-1; D may be TRBD1 (5 bases). This CDR3 comprises 15 residues. Germline V CDR1 and CDR2: SGHAT, FQNNGV. Trimming stripped 1 base from V and 5 bases from J, with 14 bases between. CDR3 sequence (DNA): TGTGCCAGCAGCTTAGTGTCGGGGGGGTATACTGAAGCTTTCTTT. Protein sequence: CASSLVSGGYTEAFF. Together with reference TRBV11-2 and TRBJ1-1, the CDR3 gives the full variable domain: EAGVAQSPRYKIIEKRQSVAFWCNPISGHATLYWYQQILGQGPKLLIQFQNNGVVDDSQLPKDRFSAERLKGVDSTLKIQPAKLEDSAVYLCASSLVSGGYTEAFFGQGTRLTVV.

CDR3 sequence reads: CASSSPSGRVVGDEQYF. As DNA, the CDR3 is TGTGCCAGCAGCTCTCCTAGCGGGAGGGTGGTGGGGGACGAGCAGTACTTC. This chain joins TRBV7-6 and TRBJ2-7; TRBD2 matches 12 bases. The trim removed 4 bases at V and 5 bases at J, leaving 12 bases unmatched. Germline V gene lookup returns CDR1 SGHVS and CDR2 FNYEAQ. CDR3 size: 17 residues. Complete variable domain (other parts from reference TRBV7-6 and TRBJ2-7): GAGVSQSPRYKVTKRGQDVALRCDPISGHVSLYWYRQALGQGPEFLTYFNYEAQQDKSGLPNDRFSAERPEGSISTLTIQRTEQRDSAMYRCASSSPSGRVVGDEQYFGPGTRLTVT.

This sequence joins TRBV5-4 and TRBJ2-1, with TRBD2 matching over 8 bases. The junction had 10 bases not matched to a gene; V was cut back by 2 bases and J by 6 bases. The CDR3 sequence is 16 residues long. CDR1 is SGHNT and CDR2 is YYREEE in the germline V gene (reference sequence). The DNA of the CDR3 is TGTGCCAGCAGCTTCGATTCTGCGGGAGGATCCAATGAGCAGTTCTTC. This encodes CASSFDSAGGSNEQFF.

This clone was found once. The chain links TRBV5-1 to TRBJ1-3; D is uncertain. The CDR3 length is 14 residues. V was pared by 0 bases and J by 2 bases, with 6 bases between. Germline CDR1 is SGHRS and CDR2 is YFSETQ. In nucleotides, the CDR3 is TGCGCCAGCAGCTTGGACGGTACTGGAAACACCATATATTTT. Protein product: CASSLDGTGNTIYF. The full variable domain, its missing parts supplied by reference TRBV5-1 and TRBJ1-3, is KAGVTQTPRYLIKTRGQQVTLSCSPISGHRSVSWYQQTPGQGLQFLFEYFSETQRNKGNFPGRFSGRQFSNSRSEMNVSTLELGDSALYLCASSLDGTGNTIYFGEGSWLTVV.

The V and J genes are TRBV19 and TRBJ2-7; 7 nucleotides match TRBD1. The CDR3 consists of 13 residues. CDR1 and CDR2 (germline): LNHDA, SQIVND (reference sequence). V was clipped by 2 bases and J by 6 bases; unmatched bases: 4. The CDR3 region is CASSIQGVGEQYF. CDR3 in DNA: TGTGCCAGTAGTATACAGGGGGTAGGCGAGCAGTACTTC.

Points on this clone: The sample has other DNA sequences that encode this CDR3 too. The V and J genes are TRBV25-1 and TRBJ1-5; unclear D gene. V shed 3 bases and J shed 7 bases, with 7 bases lying between them. CDR1 is MGHDK, CDR2 SYGVNS, per germline. The CDR3 is 12 residues long. The CDR3 DNA is TGTGCCAGCAGTGAGGGAGACCAGCCCCAGCATTTT. Encoded protein: CASSEGDQPQHF.

The rearrangement uses TRBV7-9 and TRBJ2-5; 13 bases line up with TRBD2. The J segment lost 0 bases and the V segment lost 3 bases, leaving 4 bases of the junction unmatched. The length of the CDR3 is 17 residues. CDR1 SEHNR and CDR2 FQNEAQ come from the germline V gene (reference sequence). The CDR3 spells CASSFRTSGRYQETQYF. The CDR3 DNA is TGTGCCAGCAGCTTTCGGACTAGCGGGAGATACCAAGAGACCCAGTACTTC.

The rearrangement uses TRBV10-3 and TRBJ2-2; TRBD1 matches at 7 bases. CDR3 length: 14 residues. Germline CDR1 ENHRY, CDR2 SYGVKD. V was clipped by 5 bases and J by 5 bases; unmatched bases: 5. CDR3 loop: CAISYDRETGELFF. DNA of the CDR3: TGTGCCATCAGTTACGACAGGGAGACCGGGGAGCTGTTTTTT.

The chain uses TRBV7-3 and TRBJ2-2, with D perhaps TRBD2 (6 bases). Germline loops: CDR1 SGHTA, CDR2 FQGTGA. V lost 2 bases and J lost 8, with 12 bases in between. The CDR3 consists of 14 residues. The CDR3 loop is CASSLGLASGELFF. The CDR3 DNA sequence: TGTGCCAGCAGCTTAGGGCTAGCGTCGGGGGAGCTGTTTTTT.

This clone showed up just a few times. The rearrangement links TRBV10-3 to TRBJ2-2, with TRBD1 identical over 10 bases. V shed 6 bases, J shed 6 bases, and the junction held 7 bases outside the gene matches. In germline, CDR1 is ENHRY, CDR2 SYGVKD. The CDR3 has 15 residues. The CDR3 is CAISPPGQGAGELFF. The DNA for the CDR3 is TGTGCCATCAGCCCGCCCGGACAGGGGGCCGGGGAGCTGTTTTTT.

V is TRBV5-1 and J is TRBJ1-1; possible D gene TRBD1, 6 bases. Germline CDR1 and CDR2: SGHRS and YFSETQ. The germline V and J ends were trimmed by 4 bases and 2 bases, with 12 bases remaining between them. This CDR3 contains 14 residues. This CDR3 is CASSERTANTEAFF. CDR3 in DNA: TGCGCCAGCAGCGAACGGACAGCAAACACTGAAGCTTTCTTT.

The genes are TRBV18 and TRBJ1-6; D call uncertain. The CDR3 consists of 16 residues. Trimming shortened V by 3 bases and J by 5 bases, and 14 bases separated the two germline ends. Germline V gene data show CDR1 as KGHSH and CDR2 as LQKENI. The CDR3, as DNA: TGTGCCAGCTCACCGGGTCGTCTAGAAAATAATTCACCCCTCCACTTT. Encoded protein: CASSPGRLENNSPLHF. Combining the CDR3 with reference TRBV18 and TRBJ1-6 gives the whole variable domain NAGVMQNPRHLVRRRGQEARLRCSPMKGHSHVYWYRQLPEEGLKFMVYLQKENIIDESGMPKERFSAEFPKEGPSILRIQQVVRGDSAAYFCASSPGRLENNSPLHFGNGTRLTVT.

The J gene is TRBJ1-1, the V gene TRBV12-3 or TRBV12-4; D is undetermined. Trimming removed 1 base at V and 3 bases at J, with 6 bases between. The CDR3 consists of 13 residues. The CDR3 sequence: CASSLEGHTEAFF. DNA of the CDR3: TGTGCCAGCAGTTTAGAGGGTCACACTGAAGCTTTCTTT.

The J gene is TRBJ1-2, the V gene TRBV13; D is perhaps TRBD1 (5 bases). The CDR3 sequence is 18 residues long. Trimming shortened V by 4 bases and J by 6 bases, and 27 bases separated the two germline ends. Germline V CDR1 and CDR2: PRHDT, FYEKMQ (reference sequence). The CDR3 DNA reads as TGTGCCAGCAGCTCCCCAGCCAAGGGGCGCGATGAAAGCGATGGCTACACCTTC. Translated: CASSSPAKGRDESDGYTF. The whole variable domain, remainder taken from reference TRBV13 and TRBJ1-2, is AAGVIQSPRHLIKEKRETATLKCYPIPRHDTVYWYQQGPGQDPQFLISFYEKMQSDKGSIPDRFSAQQFSDYHSELNMSSLELGDSALYFCASSSPAKGRDESDGYTFGSGTRLTVV.

CDR3 bases: TGTGCCAGCTCACCGTTTCCTGTTGGGGGAACCGGGGAGCTGTTTTTT. As protein: CASSPFPVGGTGELFF. The chain has TRBV18 and TRBJ2-2, with D tentatively TRBD1 or TRBD2 (5 bases each). Trimming shortened V by 3 bases and J by 5 bases, and 16 bases separated the two germline ends. The germline CDR1 and CDR2 sequences are KGHSH and LQKENI. This CDR3 contains 16 residues.

The chain joins TRBV11-2 to TRBJ2-3, with 10 nucleotides matching TRBD2. Germline trimming cut 5 bases from V and 7 bases from J; bases unmatched to any gene: 12. The CDR3 extends over 16 amino acids. Germline assignment: CDR1 SGHAT and CDR2 FQNNGV. CDR3 sequence: CASSPRESGGANTQYF. CDR3 bases: TGTGCCAGCAGCCCCAGGGAGAGCGGGGGGGCCAATACGCAGTATTTT.

The rearrangement joins TRBV19 to TRBJ2-7; tentative D call: TRBD2 (6 bases). The CDR3 has 14 residues. Germline assignment: CDR1 LNHDA and CDR2 SQIVND (reference sequence). V dropped 2 bases and J dropped 3 bases, with 11 bases sitting between them. The CDR3 spells CASSITGAIYEQYF. DNA for the CDR3: TGTGCCAGTAGTATAACGGGAGCCATCTACGAGCAGTACTTC.

This rearrangement joins TRBV7-9 to TRBJ1-2; TRBD1 matches at 9 bases. Trimming removed 4 bases from V and 1 base from J; junction bases left unmatched: 10. This CDR3 is 17 amino acids long. CDR1 and CDR2 from the germline V gene are SEHNR and FQNEAQ (reference sequence). The CDR3 is CASSSRDRAWGNYGYTF. In nucleotides, the CDR3 is TGTGCCAGCAGCTCCCGGGACAGGGCTTGGGGTAACTATGGCTACACCTTC. The full variable domain, completed using reference TRBV7-9 and TRBJ1-2, is DTGVSQNPRHKITKRGQNVTFRCDPISEHNRLYWYRQTLGQGPEFLTYFQNEAQLEKSRLLSDRFSAERPKGSFSTLEIQRTEQGDSAMYLCASSSRDRAWGNYGYTFGSGTRLTVV.

The chain carries TRBV7-2 and TRBJ2-2; 8 nucleotides agree with TRBD2. Germline CDR1 reads SGHTA; CDR2 reads FQGNSA. J lost 0 bases, V lost 6 bases, and 6 bases had no gene match. CDR3 size: 16 residues. CDR3 region: CASSHGGLANTGELFF. Here the CDR3 DNA reads TGTGCCAGCAGTCATGGGGGACTAGCGAACACCGGGGAGCTGTTTTTT.

The rearrangement links TRBV7-9 to TRBJ1-1, with D possibly being TRBD1 (5 bases). CDR1 and CDR2 (germline): SEHNR, FQNEAQ (reference sequence). The CDR3 spans 17 residues. Trimming took 0 bases from V and 2 from J, leaving 16 bases between them. The CDR3 DNA is TGTGCCAGCAGCTTAGCTTACCGCAGGGCGAACAACACTGAAGCTTTCTTT. Protein product: CASSLAYRRANNTEAFF.

V and J are TRBV9 and TRBJ1-4, with TRBD1 as a possible D gene (5 bases). Germline values: CDR1 SGDLS, CDR2 YYNGEE. This CDR3 is built from 14 residues. Trimming left V 5 bases short and J 1 base short, with 9 bases between. The CDR3 loop reads CASRGDGTNEKLFF. The CDR3 coding sequence is TGTGCCAGCAGGGGGGACGGAACTAATGAAAAACTGTTTTTT.

The rearrangement links TRBV27 to TRBJ2-7; 10 bases agree with TRBD1. Germline V CDR1 and CDR2: MNHEY, SMNVEV (reference sequence). V was pared by 6 bases and J by 2 bases, with 4 bases of the junction left unmatched. This CDR3 region has 14 residues. The CDR3 is CASSRQGAPYEQYF. The CDR3 DNA reads as TGTGCCAGCAGCCGACAGGGGGCGCCCTACGAGCAGTACTTC.

This chain uses TRBV3-1 (or the pseudogene TRBV3-2) with TRBJ1-4; 8 nucleotides agree with TRBD1. Germline trimming cut 3 bases from V and 4 bases from J; bases unmatched to any gene: 7. The CDR3 has 16 residues. Germline-derived CDR1 and CDR2 are LGHDT and YNNKEL (reference sequence). The CDR3 nucleotides read TGTGCCAGCAGCCAGGAAAACAGGGGGTTTAATGAAAAACTGTTTTTT. Its translation: CASSQENRGFNEKLFF.

The chain combines TRBV6-2 or TRBV6-3 with TRBJ2-5; the D gene could be TRBD1 or TRBD2 (5 bases each). Trimming cost V 7 bases and J 4 bases, with 19 bases left between them. Germline CDR1 and CDR2: MNHEY and SVGEGT. The CDR3 is made up of 15 amino acids. The CDR3 loop is CASIPMGDSRETQYF. The CDR3 DNA is TGTGCCAGCATCCCGATGGGAGACAGTCGAGAGACCCAGTACTTC.

This chain joins TRBV2 and TRBJ1-1, with TRBD1 as a possible D gene (6 bases). Germline lookup yields CDR1 SNHLY and CDR2 FYNNEI. CDR3 length: 15 amino acids. The ends were cut back, 4 bases at V and 3 bases at J, with 15 bases in the middle. The CDR3 spells CASSAPGHTDTEAFF. CDR3 bases: TGTGCCAGCAGTGCACCGGGACACACGGACACTGAAGCTTTCTTT.

Comments on this clone: One end of the junction fails to match germline, which may point to a read error. The chain carries TRBV7-7 and TRBJ2-5; a possible D gene is TRBD1 (6 bases). Germline loops: CDR1 SSHAT, CDR2 FNYEAQ (reference sequence). The CDR3 contains 15 residues. As DNA, the CDR3 is TGTGCTAGCAGCTTAGCTTTACAGGGCAGAGAGACCCAGTACTTC. Protein: CASSLALQGRETQYF.

The chain joins TRBV6-5 to TRBJ1-1; D call uncertain. The CDR3 has 12 residues. The germline CDR1 and CDR2 sequences are MNHEY and SVGAGI. V lost 3 bases and J lost 8, with 10 bases in between. CDR3 amino acids: CASSYLDLEAFF. The CDR3 coding sequence is TGTGCCAGCAGTTATTTGGACCTAGAAGCTTTCTTT.

The J gene is TRBJ1-1, the V gene TRBV6-5; 7 nucleotides match TRBD1. The germline CDR1 and CDR2 sequences are MNHEY and SVGAGI. CDR3 length equals 13 residues. The V gene end was trimmed by 4 bases and the J gene end by 4 bases; junction bases not matched to a gene: 3. CDR3 sequence: CASSLQGSTEAFF. Here the CDR3 DNA reads TGTGCCAGCAGTTTACAGGGGAGCACTGAAGCTTTCTTT.

This chain connects TRBV5-6 to TRBJ2-6, with D hard to call. CDR1 and CDR2 (germline): SGHDT, YYEEEE. This CDR3 has 14 residues. Deletions cut 0 bases from V and 7 bases from J, with 8 bases between. In nucleotides, the CDR3 is TGTGCCAGCAGCTTGGAACTTTATGCCAACGTCCTGACTTTC. Its protein product is CASSLELYANVLTF.

The chain combines TRBV12-3 or TRBV12-4 with TRBJ1-3; no firm D call. Between the trimmed V and J ends, which lost 5 bases and 4 bases, there was a span of 9 bases. There are 13 residues in the CDR3. Written as DNA, the CDR3 is TGTGCCAGCAGTCTGGCGGTGGGAAACACCATATATTTT. It yields the protein CASSLAVGNTIYF.